The 9 T cell receptor beta chains presented below share a single source sample, sequenced in a study of blood T cell repertoires in COVID-19. Method: immunoSEQ multiplex PCR; TCRdb's copy keeps in-frame clones and lacks some. The sample has 95,000 to 150,000 clones; over 75% are singletons. Material: peripheral blood. The receptor source for this set is a man aged 25 to 45 with COVID-19, enrolled during active disease.

This clone was found once. The chain combines TRBV6-5 with TRBJ2-7; a weak D match, TRBD1 (6 bases). CDR1 and CDR2 from the germline V gene are MNHEY and SVGAGI. CDR3 length: 15 amino acids. The ends were cut back, 4 bases at V and 0 bases at J, with 13 bases in the middle. CDR3: CASSWEPGASYEQYF. The DNA for the CDR3 is TGTGCCAGCAGTTGGGAACCAGGGGCCTCCTACGAGCAGTACTTC.

The chain joins TRBV18 to TRBJ2-5; 10 nucleotides agree with TRBD2. The CDR3 length is 16 residues. Germline CDR1 and CDR2: KGHSH and LQKENI. With V trimmed by 3 bases and J by 2 bases, 6 bases remained unmatched. CDR3 nucleotides: TGTGCCAGCTCACCCATACTGACTAGCGGGCAAGAGACCCAGTACTTC. Translation: CASSPILTSGQETQYF.

This chain links TRBV5-1 with TRBJ1-1; 11 positions agree with TRBD1. V shed 4 bases, J shed 3 bases, and the junction held 2 bases outside the gene matches. The CDR3 consists of 14 residues. Germline V gene sequence: CDR1 SGHRS, CDR2 YFSETQ. CDR3 bases: TGCGCCAGCAGCAGGGGACAGGGGGACACTGAAGCTTTCTTT. This sequence encodes CASSRGQGDTEAFF.

V is TRBV5-4 and J is TRBJ1-2; TRBD1 matches at 8 bases. The V gene's germline CDR1 is SGHNT and CDR2 YYREEE (reference sequence). The CDR3 is 13 amino acids. J gave up 5 bases and V 2 bases, and 2 bases lay outside the gene matches. In nucleotides, the CDR3 is TGTGCCAGCAGCTTCCGGACAGGGTATGGCTACACCTTC. This sequence encodes CASSFRTGYGYTF.

V and J are TRBV5-4 and TRBJ2-7; D is perhaps TRBD2 (6 bases). Germline CDR1 is SGHNT and CDR2 is YYREEE (reference sequence). V shed 0 bases and J shed 5 bases, with 12 bases lying between them. The CDR3 consists of 14 residues. The CDR3 DNA sequence: TGTGCCAGCAGCTTGGGTCCGCGGAGGGACGAGCAGTACTTC. Translation gives CASSLGPRRDEQYF.

In this sample, this clone turned up a few times. The chain joins TRBV10-3 to TRBJ2-1, with 15 bases aligning to TRBD2. CDR1 ENHRY and CDR2 SYGVKD come from the germline V gene. V gave up 11 bases and J gave up 7 bases; unmatched junction bases: 15. This CDR3 contains 17 residues. The CDR3 loop reads CASRGQGLAGGGNEQFF. As DNA, the CDR3 is TGTGCCTCCCGGGGACAGGGACTAGCGGGAGGTGGTAATGAGCAGTTCTTC.

Turning to this clone: This sample includes further DNA sequences coding for the same CDR3. The rearrangement links TRBV4-3 to TRBJ1-5; no reliable D call. The V end was cut by 0 bases, the J end by 1 base, with 13 bases between. The CDR3 runs to 17 residues. Germline CDR1 is LGHNA and CDR2 is YSLEER. The CDR3, as DNA: TGCGCCAGCAGCCAAGATAGAGCACCAGGAAGCAATCAGCCCCAGCATTTT. It yields the protein CASSQDRAPGSNQPQHF.

This clone was picked up a small number of times. The chain recombines TRBV7-9 with TRBJ1-2; no reliable D call. Trimming removed 3 bases from V and 4 bases from J, with 9 bases in between. This CDR3 contains 13 residues. Germline CDR1 reads SEHNR; CDR2 reads FQNEAQ (reference sequence). In DNA, the CDR3 is TGTGCCAGCAGCTTTTCCGGGGTCTATGGCTACACCTTC. This codes for CASSFSGVYGYTF.

The chain recombines TRBV27 with TRBJ1-1; a weak D match, TRBD1 (6 bases). The CDR3 length is 13 residues. The V end was cut by 5 bases, the J end by 3 bases, with 10 bases between. Germline CDR1 MNHEY, CDR2 SMNVEV (reference sequence). The CDR3 coding sequence is TGTGCCAGCAGTCAGGGGAGGGACACTGAAGCTTTCTTT. Amino acid sequence: CASSQGRDTEAFF.